This TCR beta chain was retrieved from a study of blood T cell repertoires in COVID-19. About the study: Spain, Italy and the United States supplied samples that represented acute and convalescent COVID-19.

Everyone who took part was about 18 to 90 years old, and they came from 24 US areas. Source study methods: Reference gene primer amplification gave nucleated cell count estimates. Method: immunoSEQ multiplex PCR; TCRdb's copy keeps in-frame clones and lacks some. V and J calls and clone size are copied from that table; D and trimming were computed from the DNA. The sample carries around 400,000 clones, around nine tenths recorded once. Sample: PBMCs or T cells enriched from blood (not recorded which). This sequence was found in a woman aged 18-29 years who had been exposed to COVID-19.

CDR3 coding DNA: TGTGCCAGCTCGGCCGGGACAGGGGAGGACGAGCAGTACTTC. Translating it yields CASSAGTGEDEQYF. V usage is TRBV18 and J usage is TRBJ2-7; 10 nucleotides align to TRBD1. The CDR3 has 14 amino acids. Germline assignment: CDR1 KGHSH and CDR2 LQKENI. V was pared by 6 bases and J by 5 bases, with 7 bases of the junction left unmatched.